This entry lists 19 T cell receptor beta chains sequenced from one sample in a study of persistence of HIV-infected CD4 T cells. The stimulus was an HIV-1 Gag 15-mer peptide pool, roughly 1 ug/peptide/mL. Sorted nonresponding memory CD4+ T cells were CD40L-negative, CD69-negative, CD45RO-high. Sequencing used immunoSEQ version 4 in survey mode. Clones were sequenced by immunoSEQ multiplex PCR, and TCRdb holds only the in-frame ones, with some missing. This sample has approximately 65,000 clones, with 65% to 80% found just once. For these TCRs, the target antigens are not known. This specimen consisted of CD4+ T cells sorted from PBMCs after approximately 20-hour stimulation, obtained from a patient who received antiretroviral therapy. Receptors originate from an adult man with HIV who was CMV-seropositive.

V is TRBV5-4 and J is TRBJ2-2, with TRBD1 identical over 9 bases. The junction had 6 bases not matched to a gene; V was cut back by 3 bases and J by 6 bases. CDR3 length: 15 residues. Germline lookup yields CDR1 SGHNT and CDR2 YYREEE (reference sequence). The CDR3 sequence: CASSWDRDLAGELFF. CDR3 nucleotides: TGTGCCAGCAGCTGGGACAGGGATTTGGCCGGGGAGCTGTTTTTT.

The chain carries TRBV10-3 and TRBJ2-7; a possible D gene is TRBD1 (5 bases). This CDR3 spans 13 amino acids. V gave up 2 bases and J gave up 7 bases, with 12 bases separating them. CDR1 is ENHRY, CDR2 SYGVKD, per germline. Written as DNA, the CDR3 is TGTGCCATCAGTGAGGGGGCCTCTAATGAGCAGTACTTC. Translated: CAISEGASNEQYF.

The V call is TRBV18, the J call TRBJ1-4; 8 positions agree with TRBD1. V shed 1 base, J shed 8 bases, and the junction held 12 bases outside the gene matches. The CDR3 has 17 amino acids. Germline values: CDR1 KGHSH, CDR2 LQKENI. CDR3: CASSPRGLKQGGEKLFF. The CDR3, as DNA: TGTGCCAGCTCACCACGAGGATTGAAACAGGGGGGAGAAAAACTGTTTTTT.

The chain combines TRBV19 with TRBJ1-5; weak D call: TRBD1 (5 bases). Trimming shortened V by 4 bases and J by 0 bases, and 13 bases separated the two germline ends. The CDR3 loop spans 16 amino acids. Germline CDR1 and CDR2: LNHDA and SQIVND (reference sequence). The CDR3 coding sequence is TGTGCCAGTAGTAAACGGGACGATTATAGCAATCAGCCCCAGCATTTT. Translating it yields CASSKRDDYSNQPQHF. The complete variable domain, with remaining parts taken from reference TRBV19 and TRBJ1-5, reads DGGITQSPKYLFRKEGQNVTLSCEQNLNHDAMYWYRQDPGQGLRLIYYSQIVNDFQKGDIAEGYSVSREKKESFPLTVTSAQKNPTAFYLCASSKRDDYSNQPQHFGDGTRLSIL.

This sequence joins TRBV9 and TRBJ2-1, with D unresolved. V shed 5 bases and J shed 0 bases, with 12 bases lying between them. This CDR3 has 15 amino acids. The germline CDR1 and CDR2 sequences are SGDLS and YYNGEE. The CDR3 is CASSRSGSSYNEQFF. The CDR3 DNA reads as TGTGCCAGCAGTCGATCCGGAAGCTCCTACAATGAGCAGTTCTTC.

The chain recombines TRBV2 with TRBJ2-7; 9 bases map to TRBD1. J lost 6 bases, V lost 6 bases, and 6 bases had no gene match. Germline loops: CDR1 SNHLY, CDR2 FYNNEI. The CDR3 has 13 amino acids. CDR3 sequence (DNA): TGTGCCAGCAGCTACAGGGGGCTCGGCGAGCAGTACTTC. Protein product: CASSYRGLGEQYF.

CDR3 region: CASSYRTGGRSYNSPLHF. The CDR3, as DNA: TGTGCCAGCAGCTATCGGACAGGGGGAAGGTCCTATAATTCACCCCTCCACTTT. The chain recombines TRBV5-5 with TRBJ1-6; 10 bases are a match to TRBD1. CDR1 and CDR2 (germline): SGHKS, YYEKEE (reference sequence). The CDR3 has 18 residues. V was clipped by 3 bases and J by 1 base; unmatched bases: 7.

The V gene is TRBV11-1, the J gene TRBJ1-1; D gene uncertain. V was pared by 1 base and J by 2 bases, with 5 bases between. The germline V gene encodes CDR1 SGHAT and CDR2 FQDESV (reference sequence). CDR3 size: 13 residues. CDR3 in DNA: TGTGCCAGCAGCTTAGTAAAAAACACTGAAGCTTTCTTT. It translates to CASSLVKNTEAFF.

The table lists this clone with a few counts. This chain uses TRBV6-1 with TRBJ1-3; 8 bases align to TRBD1. V shed 2 bases, J shed 5 bases, and the junction held 8 bases outside the gene matches. The CDR3 is 16 residues long. Germline loops: CDR1 MNHNS, CDR2 SASEGT. The CDR3 region is CASSEMRNRGRNTIYF. For the CDR3, the DNA is TGTGCCAGCAGTGAAATGAGGAACAGGGGGAGAAACACCATATATTTT.

The chain uses TRBV7-9 and TRBJ2-3; no firm D call. The CDR3 consists of 13 residues. Germline CDR1 SEHNR, CDR2 FQNEAQ (reference sequence). V gave up 3 bases and J gave up 10 bases, with 14 bases separating them. Here the CDR3 DNA reads TGTGCCAGCAGCTTGAGATCTTCGGGTGCGCAGTATTTT. Encoded protein: CASSLRSSGAQYF.

The CDR3 nucleotides read TGTGCCAGCAGTTTAACCAGGGGCGGGGGCTACACCTTC. It encodes CASSLTRGGGYTF. This chain connects TRBV27 to TRBJ1-2, with D maybe TRBD1 (6 bases). The CDR3 loop spans 13 amino acids. In germline, CDR1 is MNHEY, CDR2 SMNVEV (reference sequence). The ends were cut back, 2 bases at V and 8 bases at J, with 12 bases in the middle.

DNA for the CDR3: TGCGCCAGCAGCTTGAGCGGGGGGGAAAAACTGTTTTTT. Translation gives CASSLSGGEKLFF. This chain uses TRBV5-1 with TRBJ1-4; D is perhaps TRBD1 (5 bases). Trimming took 1 base from V and 8 from J, leaving 9 bases between them. The CDR3 has 13 amino acids. CDR1 is SGHRS, CDR2 YFSETQ, per germline. Filled out from reference TRBV5-1 and TRBJ1-4, the complete variable domain reads KAGVTQTPRYLIKTRGQQVTLSCSPISGHRSVSWYQQTPGQGLQFLFEYFSETQRNKGNFPGRFSGRQFSNSRSEMNVSTLELGDSALYLCASSLSGGEKLFFGSGTQLSVL.

This clone was counted only a few times. This chain connects TRBV5-5 to TRBJ1-5, with D maybe TRBD1 (5 bases). The germline gives CDR1 SGHKS, CDR2 YYEKEE (reference sequence). V was clipped by 5 bases and J by 8 bases, with 14 bases between them. The CDR3 length is 13 residues. The CDR3 DNA follows: TGTGCCAGCAGACTTGGGGCCGTGGAGCCCCAGCATTTT. Protein product: CASRLGAVEPQHF.

The chain couples TRBV19 to TRBJ2-2; a weak D match, TRBD1 (6 bases). V was shortened by 4 bases and J by 4 bases, with 13 bases between the two germline ends. This CDR3 is 15 amino acids long. Germline CDR1 reads LNHDA; CDR2 reads SQIVND (reference sequence). CDR3: CASSTAGVGTGELFF. CDR3 nucleotides: TGTGCCAGTAGTACGGCAGGGGTAGGCACCGGGGAGCTGTTTTTT.

This clone occurred once. V is TRBV19 and J is TRBJ2-3, with no clear D. V gave up 6 bases and J gave up 0 bases, with 13 bases separating them. The CDR3 is made up of 15 amino acids. From germline, CDR1 is LNHDA and CDR2 SQIVND (reference sequence). The DNA of the CDR3 is TGTGCCAGTAGCCTTTTAATCGGGAGCACAGATACGCAGTATTTT. It codes for CASSLLIGSTDTQYF.

This rearrangement joins TRBV19 to TRBJ1-3, with 12 bases matching TRBD1. With 10 bases clipped from V and 0 bases from J, the junction kept 4 bases outside the gene matches. CDR1 LNHDA and CDR2 SQIVND come from the germline V gene (reference sequence). The CDR3 spans 15 residues. CDR3 bases: TGTGCCACCCGGGACAGGGGGCCCTCTGGAAACACCATATATTTT. Encoded protein: CATRDRGPSGNTIYF.

The chain combines TRBV28 with TRBJ2-3; TRBD1 aligns across 8 bases. Trimming removed 5 bases from V and 3 bases from J; junction bases left unmatched: 4. This CDR3 contains 14 residues. Germline CDR1 MDHEN, CDR2 SYDVKM. CDR3 nucleotides: TGTGCCAGCAGTGCAGGGGGCGCGACAGATACGCAGTATTTT. Translated, it gives CASSAGGATDTQYF. The full variable domain, its missing parts supplied by reference TRBV28 and TRBJ2-3, is DVKVTQSSRYLVKRTGEKVFLECVQDMDHENMFWYRQDPGLGLRLIYFSYDVKMKEKGDIPEGYSVSREKKERFSLILESASTNQTSMYLCASSAGGATDTQYFGPGTRLTVL.

This sequence joins TRBV4-2 and TRBJ1-3, with D maybe TRBD1 (5 bases). Trimming cost V 4 bases and J 2 bases, with 15 bases left between them. This CDR3 contains 16 residues. Germline-derived CDR1 and CDR2 are LGHNA and YNFKEQ. Here the CDR3 reads CASSLGPSDTGNTIYF. The CDR3, as DNA: TGTGCCAGCAGCCTGGGACCTTCTGATACTGGAAACACCATATATTTT.

V gene TRBV7-6 combines with J gene TRBJ2-2; D is unresolved. Looked up from germline, CDR1 is SGHVS and CDR2 is FNYEAQ. The CDR3 extends over 14 amino acids. Trimming pared 1 base from V and 4 bases from J, leaving 7 bases between. The CDR3, as DNA: TGTGCCAGCAGCTTAGGCAGCCCCACCGGGGAGCTGTTTTTT. Translated, it gives CASSLGSPTGELFF.